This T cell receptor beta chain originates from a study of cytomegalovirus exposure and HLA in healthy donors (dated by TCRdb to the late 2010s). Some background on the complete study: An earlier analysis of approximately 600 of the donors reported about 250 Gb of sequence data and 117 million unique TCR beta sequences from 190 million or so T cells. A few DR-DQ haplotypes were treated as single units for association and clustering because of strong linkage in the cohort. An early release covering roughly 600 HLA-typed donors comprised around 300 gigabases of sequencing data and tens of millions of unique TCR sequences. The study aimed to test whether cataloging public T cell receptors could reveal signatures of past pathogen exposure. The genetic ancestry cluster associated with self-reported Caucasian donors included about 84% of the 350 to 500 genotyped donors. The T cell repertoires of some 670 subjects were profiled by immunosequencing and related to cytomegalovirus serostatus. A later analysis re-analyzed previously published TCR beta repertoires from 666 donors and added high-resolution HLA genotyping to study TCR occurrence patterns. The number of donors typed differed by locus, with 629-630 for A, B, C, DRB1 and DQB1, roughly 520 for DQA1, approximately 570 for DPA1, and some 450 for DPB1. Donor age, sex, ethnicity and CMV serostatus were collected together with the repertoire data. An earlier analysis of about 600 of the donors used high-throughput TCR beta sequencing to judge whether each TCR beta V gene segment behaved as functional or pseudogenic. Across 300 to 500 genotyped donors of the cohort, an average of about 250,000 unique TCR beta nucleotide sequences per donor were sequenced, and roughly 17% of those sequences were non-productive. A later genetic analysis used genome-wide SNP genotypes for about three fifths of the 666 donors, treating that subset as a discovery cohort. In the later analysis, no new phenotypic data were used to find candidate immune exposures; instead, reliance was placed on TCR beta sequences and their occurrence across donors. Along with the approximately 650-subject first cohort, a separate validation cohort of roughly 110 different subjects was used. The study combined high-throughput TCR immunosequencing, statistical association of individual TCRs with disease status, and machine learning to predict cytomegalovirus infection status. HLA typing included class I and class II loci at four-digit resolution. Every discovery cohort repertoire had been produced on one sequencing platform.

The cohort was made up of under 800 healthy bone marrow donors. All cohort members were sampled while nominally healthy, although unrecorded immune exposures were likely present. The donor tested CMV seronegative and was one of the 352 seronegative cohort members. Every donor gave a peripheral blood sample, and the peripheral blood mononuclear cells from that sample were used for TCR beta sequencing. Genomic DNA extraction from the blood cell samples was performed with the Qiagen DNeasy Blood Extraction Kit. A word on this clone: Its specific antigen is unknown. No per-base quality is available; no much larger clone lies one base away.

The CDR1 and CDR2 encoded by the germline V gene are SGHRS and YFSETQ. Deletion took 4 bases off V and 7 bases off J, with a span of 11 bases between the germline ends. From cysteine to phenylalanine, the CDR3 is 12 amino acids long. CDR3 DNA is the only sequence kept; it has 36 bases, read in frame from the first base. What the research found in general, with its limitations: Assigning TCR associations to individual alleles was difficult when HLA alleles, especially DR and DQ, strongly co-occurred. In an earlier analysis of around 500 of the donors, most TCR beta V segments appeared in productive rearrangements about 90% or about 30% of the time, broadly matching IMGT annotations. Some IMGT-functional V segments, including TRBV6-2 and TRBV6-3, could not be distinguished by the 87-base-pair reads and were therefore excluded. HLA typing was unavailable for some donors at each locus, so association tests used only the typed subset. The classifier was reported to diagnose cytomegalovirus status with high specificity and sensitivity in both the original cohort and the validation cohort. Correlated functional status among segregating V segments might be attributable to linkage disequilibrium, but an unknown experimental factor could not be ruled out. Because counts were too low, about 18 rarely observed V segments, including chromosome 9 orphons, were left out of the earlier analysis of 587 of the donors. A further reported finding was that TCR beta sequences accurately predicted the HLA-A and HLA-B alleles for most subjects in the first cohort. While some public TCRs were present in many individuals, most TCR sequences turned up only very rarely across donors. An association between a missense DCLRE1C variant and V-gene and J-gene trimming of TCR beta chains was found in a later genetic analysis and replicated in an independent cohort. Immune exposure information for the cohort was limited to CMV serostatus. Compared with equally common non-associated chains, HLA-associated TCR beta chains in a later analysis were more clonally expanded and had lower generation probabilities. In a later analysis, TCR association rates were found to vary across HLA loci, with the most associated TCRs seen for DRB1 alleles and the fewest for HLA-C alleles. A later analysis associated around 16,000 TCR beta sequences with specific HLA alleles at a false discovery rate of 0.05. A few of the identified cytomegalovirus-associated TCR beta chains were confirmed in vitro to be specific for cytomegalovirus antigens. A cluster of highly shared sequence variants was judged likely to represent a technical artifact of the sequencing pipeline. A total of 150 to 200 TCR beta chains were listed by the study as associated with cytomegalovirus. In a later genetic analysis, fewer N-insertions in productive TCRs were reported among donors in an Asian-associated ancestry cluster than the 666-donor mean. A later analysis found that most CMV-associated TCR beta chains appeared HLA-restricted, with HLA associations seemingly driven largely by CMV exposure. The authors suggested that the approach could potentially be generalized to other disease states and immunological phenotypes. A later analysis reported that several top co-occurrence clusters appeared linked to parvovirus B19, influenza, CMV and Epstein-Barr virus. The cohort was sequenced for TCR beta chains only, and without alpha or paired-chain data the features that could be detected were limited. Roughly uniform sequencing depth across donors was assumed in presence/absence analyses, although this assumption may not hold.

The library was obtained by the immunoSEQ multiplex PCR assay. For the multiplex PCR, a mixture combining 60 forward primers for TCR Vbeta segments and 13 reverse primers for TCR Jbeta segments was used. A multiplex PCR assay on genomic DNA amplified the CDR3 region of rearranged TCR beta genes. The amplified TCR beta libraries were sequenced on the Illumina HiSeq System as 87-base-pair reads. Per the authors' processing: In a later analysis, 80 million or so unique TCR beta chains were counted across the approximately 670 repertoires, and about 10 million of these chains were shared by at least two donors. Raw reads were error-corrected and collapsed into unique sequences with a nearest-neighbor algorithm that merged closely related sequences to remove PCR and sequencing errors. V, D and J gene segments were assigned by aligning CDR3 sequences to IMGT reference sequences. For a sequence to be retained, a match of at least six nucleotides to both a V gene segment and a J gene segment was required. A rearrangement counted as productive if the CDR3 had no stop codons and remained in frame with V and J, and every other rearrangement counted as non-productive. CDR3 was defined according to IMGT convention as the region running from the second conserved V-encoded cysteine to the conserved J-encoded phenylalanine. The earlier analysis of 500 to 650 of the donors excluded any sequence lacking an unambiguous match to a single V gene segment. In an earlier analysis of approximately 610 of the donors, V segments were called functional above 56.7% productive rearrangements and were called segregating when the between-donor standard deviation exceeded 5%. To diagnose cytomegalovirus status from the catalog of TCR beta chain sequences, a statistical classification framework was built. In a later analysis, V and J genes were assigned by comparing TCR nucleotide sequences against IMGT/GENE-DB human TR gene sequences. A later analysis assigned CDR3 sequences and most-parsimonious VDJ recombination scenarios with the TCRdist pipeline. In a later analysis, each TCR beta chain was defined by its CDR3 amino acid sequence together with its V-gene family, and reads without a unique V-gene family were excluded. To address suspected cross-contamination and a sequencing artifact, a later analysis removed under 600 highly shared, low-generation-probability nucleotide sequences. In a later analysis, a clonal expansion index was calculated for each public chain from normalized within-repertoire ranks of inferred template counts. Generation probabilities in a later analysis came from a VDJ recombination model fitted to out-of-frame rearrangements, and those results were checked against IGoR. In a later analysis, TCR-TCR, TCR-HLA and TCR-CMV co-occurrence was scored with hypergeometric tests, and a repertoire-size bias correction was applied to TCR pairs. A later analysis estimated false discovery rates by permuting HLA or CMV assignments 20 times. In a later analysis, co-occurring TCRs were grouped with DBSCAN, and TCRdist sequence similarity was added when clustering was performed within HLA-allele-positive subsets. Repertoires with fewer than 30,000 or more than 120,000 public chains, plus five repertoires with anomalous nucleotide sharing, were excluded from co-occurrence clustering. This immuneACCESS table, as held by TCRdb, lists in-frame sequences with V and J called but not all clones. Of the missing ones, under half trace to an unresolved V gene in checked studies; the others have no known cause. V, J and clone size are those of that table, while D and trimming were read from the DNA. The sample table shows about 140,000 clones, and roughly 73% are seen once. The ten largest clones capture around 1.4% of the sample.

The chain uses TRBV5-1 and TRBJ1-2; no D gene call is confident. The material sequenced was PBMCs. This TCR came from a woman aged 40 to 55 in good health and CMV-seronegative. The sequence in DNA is TGCGCCAGCAGCCCAACAGCCGGTGGCTACACCTTC. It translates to CASSPTAGGYTF.